This T cell receptor (beta chain) was sequenced in a study of shared clonotypes between healthy human individuals. Only in-frame clones appear in the TCRdb table, and some are missing; sequencing was by immunoSEQ multiplex PCR. The data contain over a million clones, roughly 96% of them singletons. V lost 3 bases to trimming and J lost 4 bases, with 20 bases between them. The CDR3 is 16 residues long. CDR1 and CDR2 from the germline V gene are SGHRS and YFSETQ. The sample consisted of naive CD4+ T cells sorted from blood. Subset specified: CD45RA+ positively selected. This rearrangement joins TRBV5-1 to TRBJ2-7; D could derive from TRBD1 or TRBD2 (6 bases each). The sequence was collected from a man aged 25-45 years in good health. CDR3 loop: CASSSATGRTSYEQYF. The CDR3 bases are TGCGCCAGCAGCTCAGCCACAGGGAGGACATCGTACGAGCAGTACTTC.